This TCR beta chain was recovered during a study of multiple sclerosis patients with progressive multifocal leukoencephalopathy. Time point described: time of PML onset. JC virus DNA in cerebrospinal fluid confirmed the PML diagnosis. Natalizumab-treated patients developed PML between 16 and 56 months into natalizumab therapy. At PML onset, T3 blood samples were taken. The CDR3 totals 12 residues. Germline V gene lookup returns CDR1 MNHEY and CDR2 SVGAGI. Between the trimmed V and J ends, which lost 5 bases and 4 bases, there was a span of 8 bases. Each PCR contained spiked synthetic TR CDR3 controls spanning every V-J pairing. The protocol was immunoSEQ multiplex PCR, while the TCRdb copy is restricted to in-frame clones and leaves out a portion. Of tens of thousands of clones listed, approximately 85% are singletons.

The chain has TRBV6-5 and TRBJ1-2; D uncertain. Here the sequenced sample was PBMCs, taken from a patient treated with natalizumab. This sequence originates from a woman in her 30s with progressive multifocal leukoencephalopathy. The DNA of the CDR3 is TGTGCCAGCAGTGACGGATTCTATGGCTACACCTTC. This gives the protein CASSDGFYGYTF.